A selection of T cell receptor beta chains follows, all from one sample in a study of blood T cell repertoires in COVID-19. Using immunoSEQ multiplex PCR, the repertoire was profiled, and TCRdb retains in-frame clones only, with some absent. The sample records 150,000 to 200,000 clones, about nine tenths being singletons. Sequenced: peripheral blood. These receptor sequences come from a woman aged 60-75 years with COVID-19, enrolled during active disease. The CDR3 runs from the conserved cysteine through the conserved F or W. D genes are given only for firm matches. Size values are once, few and many counts, or a class for expanded clones, and some rows have none.

TRBV6-2/TRBV6-3	once	TRBJ2-1	NA	CASSYRHGQINYNEQFF	TGTGCCAGCAGTTACAGGCACGGACAGATTAACTACAATGAGCAGTTCTTC
TRBV5-4	NA	TRBJ2-1	TRBD2	CASSLNSGTYNEQFF	TGTGCCAGCAGCTTGAATAGCGGGACGTACAATGAGCAGTTCTTC
TRBV15	NA	TRBJ2-7	NA	CATSNYSPYEQYF	TGTGCCACCAGCAACTACTCGCCCTACGAGCAGTACTTC
TRBV14	NA	TRBJ1-1	NA	CASSPHRGGLRTEAFF	TGTGCCAGCAGCCCTCACCGCGGTGGTTTGCGCACTGAAGCTTTCTTT
TRBV24-1	NA	TRBJ1-2	NA	CATEQGSGYGYTF	TGTGCCACAGAACAGGGATCAGGCTATGGCTACACCTTC
TRBV4-1	NA	TRBJ2-3	TRBD2	CASSQGLANTQYF	TGCGCCAGCAGCCAAGGACTAGCCAATACGCAGTATTTT
TRBV7-3	NA	TRBJ1-5	TRBD1	CASSPPWDRGLGSNQPQHF	TGTGCCAGCAGCCCACCGTGGGACAGGGGCCTGGGGAGCAATCAGCCCCAGCATTTT
TRBV18	NA	TRBJ1-5	NA	CASSPDRFSNQPQHF	TGTGCCAGCTCACCAGACAGGTTTAGCAATCAGCCCCAGCATTTT
TRBV6-2/TRBV6-3	NA	TRBJ2-1	TRBD1	CASSWVRQGAEQFF	TGTGCCAGCAGTTGGGTGAGACAGGGGGCTGAGCAGTTCTTC
TRBV6-5	once	TRBJ2-1	TRBD1	CASSQTSQGEQFF	TGTGCCAGCAGCCAAACCTCACAGGGGGAGCAGTTCTTC
TRBV10-3	NA	TRBJ2-7	TRBD2	CAITVAGGRNEQYF	TGTGCCATCACTGTAGCGGGAGGGCGGAACGAGCAGTACTTC
TRBV29-1	NA	TRBJ1-1	NA	CSVHSLGAFF	TGCAGCGTCCACTCCCTTGGAGCTTTCTTT
TRBV24-1	NA	TRBJ2-3	NA	CATSRRASTQRTDTQYF	TGTGCCACCAGTCGGAGGGCGAGCACACAACGCACAGATACGCAGTATTTT
TRBV6-2/TRBV6-3	many	TRBJ2-2	TRBD1	CASSSTTGATGELFF	TGTGCCAGCAGTTCCACGACAGGGGCCACCGGGGAGCTGTTTTTT
TRBV9	NA	TRBJ1-2	TRBD1	CASSGGTGSVYGYTF	TGTGCCAGCAGCGGAGGGACAGGGAGTGTTTATGGCTACACCTTC